This T cell receptor beta chain came from a study of fetal regulatory T cell absence and autoimmunity (TCRdb year 2017). In terms of the full investigation: Autoimmunity of the exocrine pancreas was seen in the IPEX patients even though clinical diabetes was absent. On the study overall, not on this receptor specifically: The oligoclonal enrichment was interpreted as support for antigen-driven autoimmunity in the pancreas before birth in IPEX syndrome. Significant oligoclonal enrichment of the TCR compartment was observed in pancreas versus cord blood, with some top clones enriched more than 90-fold. Cord blood and pancreas had broadly similar TRB gene family usage, resembling published neonatal and adult repertoires.

In the germline V gene, CDR1 corresponds to SGHVS and CDR2 to FQNEAQ. Unmatched junction bases come to 1, with V trimmed by 2 bases and J by 7 bases. Measured from the cysteine to the phenylalanine, the CDR3 is 13 residues long. CDR3 DNA is the only sequence kept; it has 39 bases, read in frame from the first base. The DNeasy Blood and Tissue Kit was used to extract roughly 1.8-3.3 ug of genomic DNA from umbilical cord blood or frozen pancreas. TCRbeta CDR3 regions were amplified and barcoded by two-step multiplex PCR on the immunoSEQ human TCRbeta survey platform. Illumina instruments were used to sequence the libraries, and IgH from the same samples was sequenced in parallel. In the original analysis: To remove PCR and sequencing errors, raw reads were filtered against IMGT V, D, J definitions and grouped with a nearest-neighbor algorithm. Clones were defined by identical nucleotide sequence; differential abundance between tissues used per-clone Fisher exact tests with pFDR threshold p<0.01. Clones whose frequencies were too low for statistical inference were excluded by a minimum inclusion filter of 10 in either sample. The immunoSEQ Analyzer was used for pairwise clonal comparisons, while IMGT tools were used to assess gene family usage. TCRdb took over this immuneACCESS table, retaining in-frame rearrangements with V and J assigned. Such tables are incomplete; in checked studies, under half of the missing clones stem from an unresolved V gene, and the remainder is unexplained. V and J calls and clone size come straight from that table; D and trimming were deduced from the DNA. The sample table lists just over 45,000 clones, just under 85% of them with a count of one. Approximately 0.45% of the sample belongs to the ten largest clones.

Remarks on this clone: Its antigen is still unknown. No qualities accompany the bases; no much larger clone lies one base away.

Recombination linked TRBV7-8 to TRBJ2-1; 8 bases in the junction line up with TRBD2. This receptor was obtained from a newborn boy with IPEX syndrome. Material for sequencing was cord blood. The DNA sequence is as follows: TGTGCCAGCAGCTTATCTAGCGGGAATGAGCAGTTCTTC. Its product reads: CASSLSSGNEQFF.